This T cell receptor beta chain appears in the sequencing data of a study of cytomegalovirus exposure and HLA in healthy donors. Overall study: Drawn from HLA-typed donors, 80 million to 95 million unique TCRs were held in an early data release. General study points: Evidence from a later analysis indicated that most CMV-associated TCR beta chains looked HLA-restricted. The authors later found TCR association rates varying by HLA locus, with DRB1 most and HLA-C fewest. Prior analysis indicated that the majority of TCR beta V segments exhibited productivity approximately 87% or approximately 30% of the time.

PCR involved 60 Vbeta and 13 Jbeta primers. Only in-frame clones appear in the TCRdb table, and some are missing; sequencing was by immunoSEQ multiplex PCR. Of 150,000 to 200,000 clones in the sample, 81% were seen once. On this clone: Its target is not known.

The sequenced sample was PBMCs. This TCR was sampled from a man aged 18 to 29 in good health and CMV-seronegative.

The CDR3 DNA reads TGCGCCAGCTCTTTAGTTGGACTAGCGGGAGTCACAGATACGCAGTATTTT. The encoded protein is CASSLVGLAGVTDTQYF. The genes are TRBV5-1 and TRBJ2-3, with TRBD2 identical over 13 bases. The CDR3 sequence is 17 residues long. J was trimmed by 2 bases and V by 7 bases; bases with no gene match: 10. Germline lookup yields CDR1 SGHRS and CDR2 YFSETQ. The full variable domain, with the rest looked up from reference TRBV5-1 and TRBJ2-3, is KAGVTQTPRYLIKTRGQQVTLSCSPISGHRSVSWYQQTPGQGLQFLFEYFSETQRNKGNFPGRFSGRQFSNSRSEMNVSTLELGDSALYLCASSLVGLAGVTDTQYFGPGTRLTVL.